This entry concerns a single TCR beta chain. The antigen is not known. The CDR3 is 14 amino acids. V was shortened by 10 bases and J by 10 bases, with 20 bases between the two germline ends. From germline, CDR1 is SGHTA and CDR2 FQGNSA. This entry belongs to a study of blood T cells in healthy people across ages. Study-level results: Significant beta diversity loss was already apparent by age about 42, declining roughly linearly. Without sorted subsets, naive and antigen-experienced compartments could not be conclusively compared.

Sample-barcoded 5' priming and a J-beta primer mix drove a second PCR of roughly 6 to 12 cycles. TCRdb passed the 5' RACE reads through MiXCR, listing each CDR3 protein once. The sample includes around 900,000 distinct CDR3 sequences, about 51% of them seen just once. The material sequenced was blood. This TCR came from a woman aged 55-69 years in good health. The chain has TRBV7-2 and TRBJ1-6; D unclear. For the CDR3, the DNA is TGTGCCACCGAGCAGCTTAAAGTATCGTCACCCCTCCACTTT. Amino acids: CATEQLKVSSPLHF.